The entry below describes one T cell receptor (beta chain). The target antigen is unknown. CDR3 length: 17 amino acids. V was cut by 6 bases and J by 1 base, with 19 bases left in between. The RNA, 0.5 to 1 ug, was put through reverse transcription using random hexamers. TCRdb re-called the immunoSEQ multiplex PCR reads through MiXCR, storing one row per CDR3 protein. In the table there are just over 150,000 distinct CDR3 sequences, roughly 95% of which are singletons. The data were taken from a study of CD8 T cells in Susac syndrome. Study-wide results and caveats: The CD4+ T cell repertoires in Susac syndrome were not clonally expanded.

Sequencing used CD4+ T cells from PBMCs. The receptor was derived from a human donor with Susac syndrome. This rearrangement joins TRBV12-3 or TRBV12-4 to TRBJ1-5, with a weak D call TRBD1 (6 bases). In nucleotides, the CDR3 is TGTGCCAGCAGCACGAAGCTTACAGGGTTGAGCAATCAGCCCCAGCATTTT. Translated, it gives CASSTKLTGLSNQPQHF.